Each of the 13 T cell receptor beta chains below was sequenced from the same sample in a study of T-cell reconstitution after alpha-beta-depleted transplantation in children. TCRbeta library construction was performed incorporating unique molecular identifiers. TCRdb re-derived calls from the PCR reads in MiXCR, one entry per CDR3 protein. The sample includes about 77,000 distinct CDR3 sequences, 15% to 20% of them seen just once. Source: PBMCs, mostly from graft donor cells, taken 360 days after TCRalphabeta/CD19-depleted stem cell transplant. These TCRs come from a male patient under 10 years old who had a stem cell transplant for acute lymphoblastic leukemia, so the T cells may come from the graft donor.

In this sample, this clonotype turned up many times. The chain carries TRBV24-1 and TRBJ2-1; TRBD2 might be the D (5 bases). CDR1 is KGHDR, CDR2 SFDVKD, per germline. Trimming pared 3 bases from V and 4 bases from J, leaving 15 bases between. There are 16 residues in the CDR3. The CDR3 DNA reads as TGTGCCACCAGTGATCGTACTAGGCCGTCTTACAATGAGCAGTTCTTC. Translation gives CATSDRTRPSYNEQFF.

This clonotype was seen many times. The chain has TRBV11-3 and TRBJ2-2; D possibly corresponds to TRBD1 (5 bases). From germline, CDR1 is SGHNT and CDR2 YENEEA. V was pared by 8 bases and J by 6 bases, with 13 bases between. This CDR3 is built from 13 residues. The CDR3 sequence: CASLGRASGELFF. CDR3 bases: TGTGCCAGCTTGGGCAGGGCATCCGGGGAGCTGTTTTTT.

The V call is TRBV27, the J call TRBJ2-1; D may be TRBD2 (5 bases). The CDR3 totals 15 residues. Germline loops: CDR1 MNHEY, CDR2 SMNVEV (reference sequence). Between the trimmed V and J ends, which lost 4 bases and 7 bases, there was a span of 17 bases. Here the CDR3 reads CASSYIGGPPNEQFF. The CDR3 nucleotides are TGTGCCAGCAGTTATATCGGCGGGCCCCCGAATGAGCAGTTCTTC.

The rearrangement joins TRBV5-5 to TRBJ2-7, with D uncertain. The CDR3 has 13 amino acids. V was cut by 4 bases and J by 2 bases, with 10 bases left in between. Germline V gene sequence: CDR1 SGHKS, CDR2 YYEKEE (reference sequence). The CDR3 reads CASSTHIPYEQYF. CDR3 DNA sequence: TGTGCCAGCAGCACTCATATACCCTACGAGCAGTACTTC.

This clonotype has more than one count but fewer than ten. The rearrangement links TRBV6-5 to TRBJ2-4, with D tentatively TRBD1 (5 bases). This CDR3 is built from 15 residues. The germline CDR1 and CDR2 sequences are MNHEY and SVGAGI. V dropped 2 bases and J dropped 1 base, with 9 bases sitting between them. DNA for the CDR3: TGTGCCAGCAGTTACAGTCAGGGTGCCAAAAACATTCAGTACTTC. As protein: CASSYSQGAKNIQYF.

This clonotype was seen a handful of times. The CDR3 coding sequence is TGTGCCAGCAGTTGGACAGGGGGTGGAAACATTCAGTACTTC. Its translation is CASSWTGGGNIQYF. The chain combines TRBV12-3 or TRBV12-4 with TRBJ2-4, with 10 bases fitting TRBD1. With V trimmed by 4 bases and J by 6 bases, 3 bases remained unmatched. CDR3 size: 14 residues.

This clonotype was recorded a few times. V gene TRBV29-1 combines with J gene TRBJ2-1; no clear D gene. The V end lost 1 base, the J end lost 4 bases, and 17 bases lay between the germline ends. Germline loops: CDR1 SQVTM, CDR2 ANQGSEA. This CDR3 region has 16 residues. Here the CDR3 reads CSVEGSGSPTYNEQFF. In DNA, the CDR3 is TGCAGCGTTGAAGGGTCGGGCAGCCCGACTTACAATGAGCAGTTCTTC.

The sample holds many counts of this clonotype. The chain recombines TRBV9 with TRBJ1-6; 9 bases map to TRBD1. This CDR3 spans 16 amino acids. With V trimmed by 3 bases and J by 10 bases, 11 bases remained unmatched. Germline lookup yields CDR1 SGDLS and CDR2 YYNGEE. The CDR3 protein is CASSALPGQGVSPLHF. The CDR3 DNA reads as TGTGCCAGCAGCGCACTTCCGGGACAGGGCGTCTCACCCCTCCACTTT. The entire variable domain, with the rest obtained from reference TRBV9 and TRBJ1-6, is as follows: DSGVTQTPKHLITATGQRVTLRCSPRSGDLSVYWYQQSLDQGLQFLIQYYNGEERAKGNILERFSAQQFPDLHSELNLSSLELGDSALYFCASSALPGQGVSPLHFGNGTRLTVT.

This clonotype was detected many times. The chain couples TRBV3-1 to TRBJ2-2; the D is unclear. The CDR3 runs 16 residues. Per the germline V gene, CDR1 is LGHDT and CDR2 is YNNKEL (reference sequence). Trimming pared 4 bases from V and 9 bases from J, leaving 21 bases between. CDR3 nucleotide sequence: TGTGCCAGCAGCCCCCCCGGACGGGTGTTGAGTAGGGAGCTGTTTTTT. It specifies CASSPPGRVLSRELFF.

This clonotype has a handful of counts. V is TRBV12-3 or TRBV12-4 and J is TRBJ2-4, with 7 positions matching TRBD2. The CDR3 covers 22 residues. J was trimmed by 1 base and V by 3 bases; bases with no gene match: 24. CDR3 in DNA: TGTGCCAGCAGTTTTCCCCCCGGAACCTTACTAGTCCCCGGGGGGGCCAAAAACATTCAGTACTTC. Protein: CASSFPPGTLLVPGGAKNIQYF.

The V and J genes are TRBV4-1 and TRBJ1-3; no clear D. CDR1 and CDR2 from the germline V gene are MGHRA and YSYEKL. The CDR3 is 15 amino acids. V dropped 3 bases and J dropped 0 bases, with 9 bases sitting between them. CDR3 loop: CASSHTEFSGNTIYF. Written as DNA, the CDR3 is TGCGCCAGCAGCCACACAGAATTCTCTGGAAACACCATATATTTT.

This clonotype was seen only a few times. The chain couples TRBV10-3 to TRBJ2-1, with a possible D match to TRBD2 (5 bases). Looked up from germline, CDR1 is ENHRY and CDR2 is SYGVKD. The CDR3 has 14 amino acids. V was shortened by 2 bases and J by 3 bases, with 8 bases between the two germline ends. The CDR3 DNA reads TGTGCCATCAGTGAGAGGACTGTCTACAATGAGCAGTTCTTC. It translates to CAISERTVYNEQFF.

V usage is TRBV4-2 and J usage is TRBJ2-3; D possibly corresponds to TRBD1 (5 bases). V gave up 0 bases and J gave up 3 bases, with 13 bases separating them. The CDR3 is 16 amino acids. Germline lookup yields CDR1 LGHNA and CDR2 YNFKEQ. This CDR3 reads CASSQDLGVGTDTQYF. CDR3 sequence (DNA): TGTGCCAGCAGCCAAGATCTAGGGGTTGGGACAGATACGCAGTATTTT.